This T cell receptor beta chain was sequenced in a study of CXCR3-negative and CXCR3-positive naive CD8 T cells. Study-wide background: With about 1.5 +/- 0.3 million reads per library, the TRB reads numbered roughly 130 million in total.

Germline assignment: CDR1 SNHLY and CDR2 FYNNEI. The CDR3 totals 17 residues. Details on this clonotype: The antigen is unknown.

With UMI labels, 5' RACE was used to prepare the TRB cDNA libraries. TCRdb re-called the 5' RACE reads; one entry per CDR3 protein, DNA not given. Its clone listing holds 70,000 to 100,000 distinct CDR3 sequences. General study findings and limits: TRB CDR3s of CXCR3-positive naive cells were more hydrophobic than those of CXCR3-negative naive cells. Most assays were run on fresh PBMCs (CXCR3 expression partially decreased after cryopreservation).

The chain links TRBV2 to TRBJ2-2. The sequenced sample consisted of naive CXCR3- CD8+ T cells from blood. Described subset: CD45RO-CCR7+CD27+CD95- naive CD8+ T cells lacking CXCR3 (TNR3-). This TCR was recovered from a human donor in good health. Some clones in this sample may be carry-over from other donors' samples. This CDR3 is CASSEALEGANTGELFF.